One and the same sample provided the 21 T cell receptor beta chains below, sequenced in a study of blood T cell repertoires in COVID-19. The repertoire was sequenced with immunoSEQ multiplex PCR; TCRdb's copy has only in-frame clones and lacks some. The sample consists of 46,000 or so clones, 70% to 90% of them appearing once. Sequencing was carried out using peripheral blood. These TCRs come from a woman aged 80 or older with COVID-19, enrolled during active disease.

The V call is TRBV6-5, the J call TRBJ2-2; no clear D. The CDR3 loop spans 16 amino acids. Germline values: CDR1 MNHEY, CDR2 SVGAGI. Trimming left V 4 bases short and J 1 base short, with 13 bases between. This chain's CDR3 is CASSSKDTLNTGELFF. In DNA, the CDR3 is TGTGCCAGCAGTTCCAAAGACACCTTGAACACCGGGGAGCTGTTTTTT.

CDR3 nucleotide sequence: TGCGCCAGCAGCTTAGAGAGGCGGAGCGAGCAGTACTTC. Protein sequence: CASSLERRSEQYF. The chain uses TRBV5-1 and TRBJ2-7, with D uncertain. Germline CDR1 is SGHRS and CDR2 is YFSETQ. Trimming shortened V by 2 bases and J by 6 bases, and 12 bases separated the two germline ends. CDR3 length: 13 residues.

The CDR3 DNA reads TGTGCCAGCAGCTTAGCCGGGTCGGTGAATGAGCAGTTCTTC. Residues: CASSLAGSVNEQFF. The chain carries TRBV11-2 and TRBJ2-1; D remains unclear. The CDR3 is 14 residues long. The germline V gene has CDR1 SGHAT and CDR2 FQNNGV. Trimming stripped 1 base from V and 7 bases from J, with 11 bases between.

This rearrangement joins TRBV10-3 to TRBJ2-7, with 10 nucleotides matching TRBD2. Losses at the gene ends were 4 bases for V and 5 bases for J; bases not matched to a gene: 20. In germline, CDR1 is ENHRY, CDR2 SYGVKD. The CDR3 runs to 19 residues. The CDR3 DNA reads as TGTGCCATCAGTGGGGGTCTAGCGGGAGCGCCCTCCCAAACTGACGAGCAGTACTTC. This encodes CAISGGLAGAPSQTDEQYF.

The CDR3 is CASSDIRDAGVWENTEAFF. The CDR3 nucleotides are TGTGCCAGCAGTGACATTCGAGACGCAGGGGTTTGGGAGAACACTGAAGCTTTCTTT. The chain links TRBV7-2 to TRBJ1-1, with a weak D call TRBD1 (6 bases). CDR1 and CDR2 from the germline V gene are SGHTA and FQGNSA. The CDR3 totals 19 residues. The ends were cut back, 6 bases at V and 1 base at J, with 27 bases in the middle.

The chain combines TRBV18 with TRBJ1-1; 8 bases line up with TRBD1. Per the germline V gene, CDR1 is KGHSH and CDR2 is LQKENI. V lost 2 bases and J lost 5; bases outside the gene matches: 7. The CDR3 contains 15 residues. CDR3 sequence reads: CASSPSGTGDTEAFF. The CDR3 bases are TGTGCCAGCTCACCATCGGGGACAGGCGATACTGAAGCTTTCTTT. Combining the CDR3 with reference TRBV18 and TRBJ1-1 gives the whole variable domain NAGVMQNPRHLVRRRGQEARLRCSPMKGHSHVYWYRQLPEEGLKFMVYLQKENIIDESGMPKERFSAEFPKEGPSILRIQQVVRGDSAAYFCASSPSGTGDTEAFFGQGTRLTVV.

The gene calls are TRBV18 and TRBJ2-5, with 8 bases matching TRBD2. With 0 bases clipped from V and 4 bases from J, the junction kept 4 bases outside the gene matches. The germline V gene encodes CDR1 KGHSH and CDR2 LQKENI. The CDR3 loop spans 15 amino acids. CDR3 protein: CASSPPGLAGETQYF. In DNA form, the CDR3 reads TGTGCCAGCTCACCACCGGGGCTAGCGGGAGAGACCCAGTACTTC.

This clone has more than one count but fewer than ten. The chain links TRBV3-1 (or the pseudogene TRBV3-2) to TRBJ1-4, with 9 positions matching TRBD1. CDR3 length: 15 amino acids. The ends lost 5 bases at V and 4 bases at J; junction bases unmatched: 5. CDR1 and CDR2 from the germline V gene are LGHDT and YNNKEL (reference sequence). The chain's CDR3 is CASSSGTGSNEKLFF. The CDR3, as DNA: TGTGCCAGCAGCTCCGGGACAGGGAGTAATGAAAAACTGTTTTTT.

This chain connects TRBV6-5 to TRBJ1-2, with D uncertain. V lost 2 bases and J lost 5, with 6 bases in between. There are 12 residues in the CDR3. Germline CDR1 and CDR2: MNHEY and SVGAGI. The CDR3 region has the DNA TGTGCCAGCAGTTACGGGGAGTATGGCTACACCTTC. Translation: CASSYGEYGYTF.

The CDR3 region has the DNA TGTGCCAGCAGCGTAGGCGTCTATAATTCACCCCTCCACTTT. Amino acids: CASSVGVYNSPLHF. The V and J genes are TRBV9 and TRBJ1-6; D unclear. With 0 bases removed from V and 3 bases from J, the gap between germline ends came to 4 bases. The CDR3 totals 14 residues. CDR1 is SGDLS and CDR2 is YYNGEE in the germline V gene.

The DNA of the CDR3 is TGTGCCAGCAGTGCCCCAGGGACAGGGGTCTCCCCAAACACAGATACGCAGTATTTT. Its translation is CASSAPGTGVSPNTDTQYF. This rearrangement joins TRBV6-1 to TRBJ2-3; 10 bases fit TRBD1. CDR3 size: 19 residues. Trimming removed 4 bases from V and 2 bases from J; junction bases left unmatched: 15. The germline gives CDR1 MNHNS, CDR2 SASEGT.

The rearrangement links TRBV7-3 to TRBJ2-2; D unclear. Germline assignment: CDR1 SGHTA and CDR2 FQGTGA. The CDR3 sequence is 13 residues long. V shed 2 bases and J shed 6 bases, with 7 bases lying between them. The CDR3 protein is CASSLSESGELFF. The CDR3 DNA sequence: TGTGCCAGCAGCTTATCGGAGTCCGGGGAGCTGTTTTTT.

The V gene is TRBV28, the J gene TRBJ2-7, with D maybe TRBD2 (5 bases). Trimming shortened V by 6 bases and J by 10 bases, and 16 bases separated the two germline ends. CDR3 length: 12 residues. Germline assignment: CDR1 MDHEN and CDR2 SYDVKM. The CDR3 loop is CASSPEGRSQYF. The DNA for the CDR3 is TGTGCCAGCAGCCCTGAGGGCCGGAGTCAGTACTTC. Variable domain in full (rest from reference TRBV28 and TRBJ2-7): DVKVTQSSRYLVKRTGEKVFLECVQDMDHENMFWYRQDPGLGLRLIYFSYDVKMKEKGDIPEGYSVSREKKERFSLILESASTNQTSMYLCASSPEGRSQYFGPGTRLTVT.

This clone showed up just a few times. The chain recombines TRBV19 with TRBJ1-5; 9 bases line up with TRBD1. Per germline, CDR1 LNHDA and CDR2 SQIVND (reference sequence). Trimming at V came to 8 bases and at J to 3 bases, leaving 8 bases not matched to a gene. The CDR3 is made up of 15 amino acids. The CDR3 coding sequence is TGTGCCAGTTCCAGTGGACAGGGGTACAATCAGCCCCAGCATTTT. Residues: CASSSGQGYNQPQHF.

This chain joins TRBV6-5 and TRBJ2-7, with a weak D call TRBD1 (5 bases). The CDR3 is 14 amino acids. Per germline, CDR1 MNHEY and CDR2 SVGAGI. Trimming took off 8 bases at V and 6 bases at J, with 20 bases between the two ends. The CDR3 here is CASSRGLLSREQYF. In DNA, the CDR3 is TGTGCCAGCTCAAGGGGTCTCCTATCCCGCGAGCAGTACTTC.

This chain uses TRBV6-2 or TRBV6-3 with TRBJ2-4, with 9 bases identical to TRBD1. With V trimmed by 5 bases and J by 1 base, 3 bases remained unmatched. Germline-derived CDR1 and CDR2 are MNHEY and SVGEGT. The CDR3 totals 15 residues. The CDR3, as DNA: TGTGCCAGCAGTCGCGACAGGGGGGCCAAAAACATTCAGTACTTC. Translation gives CASSRDRGAKNIQYF.

V usage is TRBV5-1 and J usage is TRBJ2-3; maybe TRBD1 (6 bases). The CDR3 runs to 15 residues. Germline V lookup: CDR1 SGHRS, CDR2 YFSETQ. V lost 0 bases and J lost 4, with 12 bases in between. CDR3 DNA: TGCGCCAGCAGCTTGGAAACAGGGCGGGCAGATACGCAGTATTTT. It is translated as CASSLETGRADTQYF.

The rearrangement uses TRBV18 and TRBJ1-2, with 11 nucleotides matching TRBD1. Germline values: CDR1 KGHSH, CDR2 LQKENI. The junction had 5 bases not matched to a gene; V was cut back by 3 bases and J by 5 bases. The CDR3 spans 15 residues. CDR3 loop: CASSPGGQGAYGYTF. The CDR3 bases are TGTGCCAGCTCACCCGGAGGACAGGGGGCTTATGGCTACACCTTC.

This rearrangement joins TRBV4-1 to TRBJ1-6; 7 positions agree with TRBD1. Trimming at V came to 1 base and at J to 6 bases, leaving 6 bases not matched to a gene. The length of the CDR3 is 16 residues. CDR1 is MGHRA, CDR2 YSYEKL, per germline. In DNA form, the CDR3 reads TGCGCCAGCAGCCAAGCTACAGGGGACTTTAATTCACCCCTCCACTTT. This gives the protein CASSQATGDFNSPLHF.

The chain joins TRBV7-2 to TRBJ1-1, with 8 bases identical to TRBD1. The CDR3 covers 14 residues. J was trimmed by 3 bases and V by 4 bases; bases with no gene match: 4. Germline-derived CDR1 and CDR2 are SGHTA and FQGNSA. In DNA, the CDR3 is TGTGCCAGCAGCTCTCAGGGGGCCGACACTGAAGCTTTCTTT. As protein: CASSSQGADTEAFF. Full variable domain (outside the CDR3, taken from reference TRBV7-2 and TRBJ1-1): GAGVSQSPSNKVTEKGKDVELRCDPISGHTALYWYRQSLGQGLEFLIYFQGNSAPDKSGLPSDRFSAERTGGSVSTLTIQRTQQEDSAVYLCASSSQGADTEAFFGQGTRLTVV.

The V call is TRBV19, the J call TRBJ2-1, with TRBD2 matching over 11 bases. The CDR3 has 15 amino acids. CDR1 is LNHDA and CDR2 is SQIVND in the germline V gene (reference sequence). V was clipped by 6 bases and J by 3 bases; unmatched bases: 4. CDR3: CASRVTSGGYNEQFF. CDR3 coding DNA: TGTGCCAGTAGGGTAACTAGCGGGGGCTACAATGAGCAGTTCTTC.